This T cell receptor (beta chain) is from a study of blood T cell repertoires in COVID-19. Study overall: The samples span acute and convalescent COVID-19 from the United States, Italy and Spain. In each case, the material was cDNA or gDNA derived from T cells, B-cell-depleted T cells, or PBMCs.

CDR1 and CDR2 from the germline V gene are LGHNA and YSLEER. V dropped 0 bases and J dropped 4 bases, with 21 bases sitting between them. The CDR3 has 18 residues. This clone was counted only a few times. The authors' processing: The authors estimated nucleated cell counts from reference gene primer amplification. Repertoires were generated with immunoSEQ multiplex PCR, while TCRdb's copy carries only in-frame clones and drops some. V, J and clone size were drawn from that table, and D and trimming were deduced from the DNA. Found here are just under 40,000 clones, roughly 85% of them singletons; the top ten hold 9.9%.

This clonotype originated in a human donor in a cohort sampled during active COVID-19. This chain uses TRBV4-3 with TRBJ2-5, with D perhaps matching TRBD1 (6 bases). Input material: peripheral blood. The CDR3 here is CASSQDLRGTGRSETQYF. In DNA, the CDR3 is TGCGCCAGCAGCCAAGATTTGAGAGGAACAGGGCGCTCAGAGACCCAGTACTTC.